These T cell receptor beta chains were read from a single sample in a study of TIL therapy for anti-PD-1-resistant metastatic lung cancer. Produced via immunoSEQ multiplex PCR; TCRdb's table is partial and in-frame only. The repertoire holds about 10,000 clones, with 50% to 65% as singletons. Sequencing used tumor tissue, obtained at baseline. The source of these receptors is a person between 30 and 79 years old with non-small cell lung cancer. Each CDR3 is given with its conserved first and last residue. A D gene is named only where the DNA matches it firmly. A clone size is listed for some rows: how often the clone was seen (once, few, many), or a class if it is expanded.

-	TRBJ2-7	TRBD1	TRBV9	CASSVEETGAYEQYF	TGTGCCAGCAGCGTGGAAGAGACAGGGGCCTACGAGCAGTACTTC
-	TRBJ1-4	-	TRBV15	CATSRRGPDEKLFF	TGTGCCACCAGCCGGAGGGGCCCCGATGAAAAACTGTTTTTT
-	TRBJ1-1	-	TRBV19	CASSTPGTYSEAFF	TGTGCCAGTAGTACCCCCGGGACTTACTCTGAAGCTTTCTTT
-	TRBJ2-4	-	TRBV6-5	CASSYSLYPPKNIQYF	TGTGCCAGCAGTTACTCTTTGTACCCCCCCAAAAACATTCAGTACTTC
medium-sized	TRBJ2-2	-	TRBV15	CATSSGEWTGELFF	TGTGCCACCAGCAGCGGGGAGTGGACCGGGGAGCTGTTTTTT
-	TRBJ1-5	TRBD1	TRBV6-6	CASSFGQAAIQPQHF	TGTGCCAGCAGCTTCGGACAGGCGGCTATTCAGCCCCAGCATTTT
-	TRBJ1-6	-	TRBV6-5	CASGRQKDNSPLHF	TGTGCCAGCGGGCGGCAGAAAGATAATTCACCCCTCCACTTT
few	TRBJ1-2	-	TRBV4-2	CASSPLGDLYGYTF	TGTGCCAGCAGCCCCCTGGGGGACCTCTATGGCTACACCTTC
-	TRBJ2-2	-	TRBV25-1	CASSEFQGGRWTGELFF	TGTGCCAGCAGTGAATTCCAGGGCGGCAGATGGACCGGGGAGCTGTTTTTT
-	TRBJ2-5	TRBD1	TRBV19	CASTGGQGETQYF	TGTGCCAGTACAGGGGGACAGGGAGAGACCCAGTACTTC
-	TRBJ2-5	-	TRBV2	CASSEARRRETQYF	TGTGCCAGCAGTGAAGCGAGGAGACGGGAGACCCAGTACTTC
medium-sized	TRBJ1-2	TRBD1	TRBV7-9	CASSRRTGGGANYGYTF	TGTGCCAGCAGCCGCAGGACAGGTGGCGGGGCTAACTATGGCTACACCTTC
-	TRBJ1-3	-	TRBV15	CATSRVARSSGNTIYF	TGTGCCACCAGCAGAGTGGCGAGGAGCTCTGGAAACACCATATATTTT
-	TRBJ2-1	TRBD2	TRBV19	CASSIGGPGLAGSYNEQFF	TGTGCCAGTAGTATCGGGGGTCCGGGACTAGCGGGCTCCTACAATGAGCAGTTCTTC
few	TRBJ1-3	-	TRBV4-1	CASSQGVRNTGNTIYF	TGCGCCAGCAGCCAAGGGGTCAGGAATACTGGAAACACCATATATTTT
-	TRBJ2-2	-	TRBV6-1	CASSGGPDTGELFF	TGTGCCAGCAGTGGAGGGCCAGACACCGGGGAGCTGTTTTTT
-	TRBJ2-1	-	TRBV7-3	CASRQEGGVNEQFF	TGTGCCAGCAGGCAGGAGGGCGGGGTCAATGAGCAGTTCTTC
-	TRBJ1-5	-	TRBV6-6	CASSPHSRNQPQHF	TGTGCCAGCAGTCCACACTCCAGAAATCAGCCCCAGCATTTT
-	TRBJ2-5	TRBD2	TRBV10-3	CAISDPAGVRETQYF	TGTGCCATCAGTGATCCAGCGGGAGTTCGAGAGACCCAGTACTTC
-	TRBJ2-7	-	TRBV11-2	CASSPGRLKYF	TGCGCCAGCAGTCCCGGCAGGCTGAAGTACTTC
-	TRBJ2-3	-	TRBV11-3	CASALNSGHTDTQYF	TGTGCCAGCGCGCTTAATAGCGGCCACACAGATACGCAGTATTTT
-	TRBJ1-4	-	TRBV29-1	CSAQRGTEKLFF	TGCAGCGCTCAACGGGGGACGGAAAAACTGTTTTTT
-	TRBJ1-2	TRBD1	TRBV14	CASSPTGGNLYGYTF	TGTGCCAGCAGCCCTACAGGGGGTAACCTTTATGGCTACACCTTC
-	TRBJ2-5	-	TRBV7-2	CASSLVVGVQETQYF	TGTGCCAGCAGCTTAGTGGTGGGGGTACAAGAGACCCAGTACTTC
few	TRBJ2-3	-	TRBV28	CASSPLDYLGTDTQYF	TGTGCCAGCAGTCCACTGGACTACCTCGGCACAGATACGCAGTATTTT
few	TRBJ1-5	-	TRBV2	CASSLGQPQHF	TGTGCCAGCAGTTTAGGTCAGCCCCAGCATTTT
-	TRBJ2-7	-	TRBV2	CASSPGGGLSYEQYF	TGTGCCAGCAGCCCAGGGGGGGGCCTCTCCTACGAGCAGTACTTC
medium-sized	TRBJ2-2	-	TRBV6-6	CASSGQGSTGELFF	TGTGCCAGCAGTGGGCAGGGAAGCACCGGGGAGCTGTTTTTT
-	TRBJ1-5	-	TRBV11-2	CASSLDREEYQPQHF	TGTGCCAGCAGCTTAGACAGGGAGGAATATCAGCCCCAGCATTTT
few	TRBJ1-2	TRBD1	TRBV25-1	CASRNQQGFIYGYTF	TGTGCCAGCAGAAATCAACAGGGGTTCATCTATGGCTACACCTTC
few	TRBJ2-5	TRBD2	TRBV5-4	CASSLARGDQETQYF	TGTGCCAGCAGCTTGGCGCGGGGGGATCAAGAGACCCAGTACTTC
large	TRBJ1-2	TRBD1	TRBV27	CASSPARDRGYGYTF	TGTGCCAGCAGCCCGGCCCGAGACAGGGGCTATGGCTACACCTTC
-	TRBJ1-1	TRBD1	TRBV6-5	CASSEHRGEAFF	TGTGCCAGCAGTGAACACAGGGGCGAAGCTTTCTTT
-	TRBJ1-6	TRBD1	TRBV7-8	CASSLGAGTANSPLHF	TGTGCCAGCAGCTTAGGGGCCGGGACAGCGAATTCACCCCTCCACTTT
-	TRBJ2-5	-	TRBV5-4	CASSTDPVQTQYF	TGTGCCAGCAGCACAGACCCGGTCCAGACCCAGTACTTC